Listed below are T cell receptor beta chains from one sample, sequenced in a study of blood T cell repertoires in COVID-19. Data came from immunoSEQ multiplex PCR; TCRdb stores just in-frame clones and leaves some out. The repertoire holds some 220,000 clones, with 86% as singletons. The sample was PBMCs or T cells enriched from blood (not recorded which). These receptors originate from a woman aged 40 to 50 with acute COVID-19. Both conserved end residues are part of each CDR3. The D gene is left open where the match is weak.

cdr3_aa: CASLTPRQGPIEAQYF
v_call: TRBV28
j_call: TRBJ2-5
d_call: TRBD1
cdr3_length: 16

cdr3_aa: CASSPEPGGSPLHF
v_call: TRBV18
j_call: TRBJ1-6
d_call: TRBD1
cdr3_length: 14

cdr3_aa: CASTRLGSGTGVYGYTF
v_call: TRBV27
j_call: TRBJ1-2
d_call: TRBD1
cdr3_length: 17

cdr3_aa: CASSYPRAGQANSNNSPLHF
v_call: TRBV7-3
j_call: TRBJ1-6
d_call: TRBD1
cdr3_length: 20

cdr3_aa: CASRYGTGGSPSNEKLFF
v_call: TRBV5-1
j_call: TRBJ1-4
d_call: TRBD1
cdr3_length: 18

cdr3_aa: CASSMTQAGDTQYF
v_call: TRBV19
j_call: TRBJ2-3
d_call: -
cdr3_length: 14

cdr3_aa: CAWSTTRRHEQFF
v_call: TRBV30
j_call: TRBJ2-1
d_call: -
cdr3_length: 13

cdr3_aa: CASSQQQISGNTIYF
v_call: TRBV14
j_call: TRBJ1-3
d_call: -
cdr3_length: 15

cdr3_aa: CASSPSMGNTEAFF
v_call: TRBV18
j_call: TRBJ1-1
d_call: -
cdr3_length: 14

cdr3_aa: CASSREPENSYGYTF
v_call: TRBV5-1
j_call: TRBJ1-2
d_call: -
cdr3_length: 15

cdr3_aa: CASSRFPTSNSYSYEQYF
v_call: TRBV19
j_call: TRBJ2-7
d_call: -
cdr3_length: 18

cdr3_aa: CASSLGGGGNYGYTF
v_call: TRBV7-2
j_call: TRBJ1-2
d_call: -
cdr3_length: 15

cdr3_aa: CATSASAGQGSGQPQHF
v_call: TRBV24-1
j_call: TRBJ1-5
d_call: TRBD1
cdr3_length: 17

cdr3_aa: CASSGNREPVNEQFF
v_call: TRBV2
j_call: TRBJ2-1
d_call: -
cdr3_length: 15

cdr3_aa: CASSQRGNRAEAFF
v_call: TRBV4-2
j_call: TRBJ1-1
d_call: -
cdr3_length: 14

cdr3_aa: CASSLGSPKGDKNIQYF
v_call: TRBV28
j_call: TRBJ2-4
d_call: -
cdr3_length: 17

cdr3_aa: CASSLVGQVEAFF
v_call: TRBV5-6
j_call: TRBJ1-1
d_call: -
cdr3_length: 13

cdr3_aa: CASSHPAGEGNTEAFF
v_call: TRBV6-6
j_call: TRBJ1-1
d_call: -
cdr3_length: 16

cdr3_aa: CASSPPRGNSPLHF
v_call: TRBV9
j_call: TRBJ1-6
d_call: -
cdr3_length: 14

cdr3_aa: CASSYGRQDSPLHF
v_call: TRBV27
j_call: TRBJ1-6
d_call: -
cdr3_length: 14

cdr3_aa: CASSRTSLTDTQYF
v_call: TRBV6-5
j_call: TRBJ2-3
d_call: TRBD2
cdr3_length: 14

cdr3_aa: CSASRGNTGETQYF
v_call: TRBV20-1
j_call: TRBJ2-5
d_call: -
cdr3_length: 14

cdr3_aa: CATRDRTGSNTEAFF
v_call: TRBV19
j_call: TRBJ1-1
d_call: TRBD1
cdr3_length: 15

cdr3_aa: CATHRGRNEKLFF
v_call: TRBV19
j_call: TRBJ1-4
d_call: TRBD1
cdr3_length: 13

cdr3_aa: CASSSPGLKYGYTF
v_call: TRBV9
j_call: TRBJ1-2
d_call: -
cdr3_length: 14

cdr3_aa: CASSSRLAGGNEQFF
v_call: TRBV11-2
j_call: TRBJ2-1
d_call: TRBD2
cdr3_length: 15

cdr3_aa: CAWSDLTGISGNTIYF
v_call: TRBV30
j_call: TRBJ1-3
d_call: -
cdr3_length: 16

cdr3_aa: CASSARVGTGANVLTF
v_call: TRBV6-1
j_call: TRBJ2-6
d_call: -
cdr3_length: 16

cdr3_aa: CASSSGDRPQETQYF
v_call: TRBV7-2
j_call: TRBJ2-5
d_call: TRBD1
cdr3_length: 15

cdr3_aa: CATSDGSGTGVYEQYF
v_call: TRBV24-1
j_call: TRBJ2-7
d_call: TRBD1
cdr3_length: 16

cdr3_aa: CASSSGDTEQFF
v_call: TRBV11-3
j_call: TRBJ2-1
d_call: -
cdr3_length: 12

cdr3_aa: CASSSPDGREGYTF
v_call: TRBV7-2
j_call: TRBJ1-2
d_call: -
cdr3_length: 14

cdr3_aa: CAWSVQATVSLKLFF
v_call: TRBV30
j_call: TRBJ1-4
d_call: -
cdr3_length: 15

cdr3_aa: CASSLNLGTARNEKLFF
v_call: TRBV7-9
j_call: TRBJ1-4
d_call: TRBD1
cdr3_length: 17